This T cell receptor (beta chain) was sequenced during a study of T-cell memory formation after mild COVID-19. Study background: Largely donor-specific sequence clusters came from a couple of donors. Study results and caveats: CD4+ contracting clones were found mainly in CM and EM, and CD8+ ones in EMRA.

TCRdb itself ran the 5' RACE reads through MiXCR, one entry per CDR3 protein. The sample holds 65,000 to 100,000 distinct CDR3 sequences, 9.5% to 15% seen once. CDR3 length: 15 residues. V was clipped by 2 bases and J by 9 bases, with 18 bases between them. Germline CDR1 is SGHRS and CDR2 is YFSETQ. For this clonotype: The antigen remains unidentified.

The chain links TRBV5-1 to TRBJ2-1; D assignment may be TRBD1 or TRBD2 (5 bases each). The source is a young man who had mild COVID-19 (a few samples of this study predate the infection). Cell type and time point are not known. Sequencing was done on a sample of PBMCs or a T cell subset sorted from them (not recorded which). The CDR3 spells CASSFRDGVLGEQFF. The CDR3 DNA sequence: TGCGCCAGCAGCTTTAGGGACGGGGTATTGGGTGAGCAGTTCTTC.